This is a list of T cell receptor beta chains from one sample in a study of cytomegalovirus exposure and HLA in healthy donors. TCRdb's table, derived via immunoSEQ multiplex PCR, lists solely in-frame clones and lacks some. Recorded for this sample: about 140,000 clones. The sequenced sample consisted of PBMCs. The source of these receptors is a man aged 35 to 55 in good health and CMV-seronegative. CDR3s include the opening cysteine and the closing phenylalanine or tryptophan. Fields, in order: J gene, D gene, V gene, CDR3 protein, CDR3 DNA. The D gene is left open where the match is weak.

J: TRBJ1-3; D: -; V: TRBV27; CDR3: CASSLSMAVSGNTIYF; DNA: TGTGCCAGCAGTTTATCGATGGCAGTCTCTGGAAACACCATATATTTT
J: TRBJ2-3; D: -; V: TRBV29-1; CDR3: CSRGPATDTQYF; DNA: TGCAGCCGGGGTCCGGCCACAGATACGCAGTATTTT
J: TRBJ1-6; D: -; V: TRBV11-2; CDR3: CASRAGHSSYNSPLHF; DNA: TGTGCCAGCAGAGCGGGACACAGCTCCTATAATTCACCCCTCCACTTT
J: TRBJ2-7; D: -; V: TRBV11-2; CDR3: CASSLARGTYYEQYF; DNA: TGTGCCAGCAGCTTAGCTCGGGGGACCTACTACGAGCAGTACTTC
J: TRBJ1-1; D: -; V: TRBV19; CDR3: CASRSRKPGDTNTEAFF; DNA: TGTGCCAGTAGATCTCGAAAGCCAGGGGACACGAACACTGAAGCTTTCTTT
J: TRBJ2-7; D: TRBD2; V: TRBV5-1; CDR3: CASSLVASGGGYEQYF; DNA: TGCGCCAGCAGCTTGGTGGCTAGCGGGGGGGGGTACGAGCAGTACTTC
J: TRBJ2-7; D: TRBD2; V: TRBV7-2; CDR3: CASSVGTSGAYEQYF; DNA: TGTGCCAGCAGCGTCGGGACTAGCGGGGCCTACGAGCAGTACTTC
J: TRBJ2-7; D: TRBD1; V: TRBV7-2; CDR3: CASSLGTGNYEQYF; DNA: TGTGCCAGCAGCTTAGGGACAGGGAACTACGAGCAGTACTTC
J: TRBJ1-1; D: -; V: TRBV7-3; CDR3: CASSAEMNTEAFF; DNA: TGTGCCAGCAGCGCAGAAATGAACACTGAAGCTTTCTTT
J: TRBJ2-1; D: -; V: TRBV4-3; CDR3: CASSLLRGPSYNEQFF; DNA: TGCGCCAGCAGCCTCCTCAGGGGACCCTCCTACAATGAGCAGTTCTTC
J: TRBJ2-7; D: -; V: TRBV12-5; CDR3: CASGYSYEQYF; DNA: TGTGCTAGTGGCTACTCCTACGAGCAGTACTTC
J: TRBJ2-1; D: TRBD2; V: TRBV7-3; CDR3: CASSHRLAGGLNEQFF; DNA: TGTGCCAGCAGCCACCGCCTAGCGGGGGGGCTAAATGAGCAGTTCTTC
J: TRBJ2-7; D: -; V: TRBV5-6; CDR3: CASSLPPRLYEQYF; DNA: TGTGCCAGCAGCTTACCCCCGAGGCTCTACGAGCAGTACTTC
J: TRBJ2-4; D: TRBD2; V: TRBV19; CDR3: CASTALREGRNIQYF; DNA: TGTGCCAGTACCGCCCTTCGGGAGGGTAGAAACATTCAGTACTTC
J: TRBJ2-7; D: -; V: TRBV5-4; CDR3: CASSLVVGGPSYEQYF; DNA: TGTGCCAGCAGCTTGGTTGTCGGGGGGCCCTCCTACGAGCAGTACTTC
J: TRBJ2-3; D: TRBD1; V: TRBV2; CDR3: CASSPGTGNTDTQYF; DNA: TGTGCCAGCAGCCCCGGGACAGGGAACACAGATACGCAGTATTTT
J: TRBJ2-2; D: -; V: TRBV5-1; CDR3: CASANRGATGELFF; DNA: TGCGCCAGCGCCAACCGCGGAGCCACCGGGGAGCTGTTTTTT
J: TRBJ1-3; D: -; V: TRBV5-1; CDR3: CASSSQGGNTIYF; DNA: TGCGCCAGCAGCTCCCAGGGCGGAAACACCATATATTTT
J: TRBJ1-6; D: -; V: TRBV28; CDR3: CASSLTAIRSPLHF; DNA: TGTGCCAGCAGTTTAACCGCGATCCGATCACCCCTCCACTTT
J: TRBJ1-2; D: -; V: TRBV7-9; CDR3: CASSPPGYGYTF; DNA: TGTGCCAGCAGCCCCCCCGGCTATGGCTACACCTTC
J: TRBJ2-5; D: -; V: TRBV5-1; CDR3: CASSLASETQYF; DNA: TGCGCCAGCAGCTTGGCGTCAGAGACCCAGTACTTC
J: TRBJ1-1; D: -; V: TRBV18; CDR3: CASSPSGRGTEAFF; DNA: TGTGCCAGCTCACCGTCGGGGAGAGGCACTGAAGCTTTCTTT
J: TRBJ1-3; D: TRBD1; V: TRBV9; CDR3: CASSSGTAGIISGNTIYF; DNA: TGTGCCAGCAGCTCCGGGACAGCCGGAATCATCTCTGGAAACACCATATATTTT
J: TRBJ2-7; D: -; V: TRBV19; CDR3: CASSISGQGTYEQYF; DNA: TGTGCCAGTAGTATATCGGGACAAGGAACCTACGAGCAGTACTTC
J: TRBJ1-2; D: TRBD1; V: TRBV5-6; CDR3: CASSSTRTGLSYTF; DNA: TGTGCCAGCAGCTCGACCCGGACAGGGCTTAGCTACACCTTC
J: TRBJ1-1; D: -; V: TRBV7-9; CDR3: CASSSQGLNTEAFF; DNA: TGTGCCAGCAGCTCACAGGGACTGAACACTGAAGCTTTCTTT
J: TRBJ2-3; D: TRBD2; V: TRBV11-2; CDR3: CASSFIAGGLTDTQYF; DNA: TGTGCCAGCAGCTTTATAGCGGGGGGCCTTACAGATACGCAGTATTTT
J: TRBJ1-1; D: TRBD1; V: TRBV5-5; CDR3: CASSLGFGTGRTEAFF; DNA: TGTGCCAGCAGCTTGGGTTTCGGGACAGGTCGGACTGAAGCTTTCTTT
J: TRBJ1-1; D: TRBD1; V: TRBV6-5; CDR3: CASSAQGGYTEAFF; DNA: TGTGCCAGCAGTGCCCAGGGGGGCTACACTGAAGCTTTCTTT
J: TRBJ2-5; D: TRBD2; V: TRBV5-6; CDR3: CASSFWGLAGGKETQYF; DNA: TGTGCCAGCAGCTTTTGGGGACTAGCGGGGGGAAAAGAGACCCAGTACTTC
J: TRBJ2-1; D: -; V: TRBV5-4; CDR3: CASSLPDGGTNEQFF; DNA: TGTGCCAGCAGCTTGCCGGACGGAGGGACCAATGAGCAGTTCTTC
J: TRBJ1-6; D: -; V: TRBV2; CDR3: CASSGGGGRSPLHF; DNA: TGTGCCAGCAGTGGAGGTGGGGGCCGGTCACCCCTCCACTTT
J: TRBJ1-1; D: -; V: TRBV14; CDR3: CASSRSGAGTSAEAFF; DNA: TGTGCCAGCAGCCGATCTGGGGCAGGGACTAGCGCTGAAGCTTTCTTT
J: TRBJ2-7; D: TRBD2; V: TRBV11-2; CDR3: CASSNSGGIYEQYF; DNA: TGTGCCAGCAGTAATAGCGGGGGGATCTACGAGCAGTACTTC
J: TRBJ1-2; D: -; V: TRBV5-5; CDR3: CASSAGQTLNYGYTF; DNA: TGTGCCAGCAGCGCTGGACAGACCTTAAACTATGGCTACACCTTC
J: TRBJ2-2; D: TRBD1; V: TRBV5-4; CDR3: CASRPGTGTNTGELFF; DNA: TGTGCCAGCAGGCCCGGGACAGGGACTAACACCGGGGAGCTGTTTTTT
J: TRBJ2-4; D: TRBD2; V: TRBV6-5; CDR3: CASSRARGVVNIQYF; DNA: TGTGCCAGCAGCCGTGCACGGGGGGTAGTAAACATTCAGTACTTC
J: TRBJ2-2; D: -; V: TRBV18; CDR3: CASSPRTSNNANTGELFF; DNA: TGTGCCAGCTCACCACGAACGTCTAATAACGCGAACACCGGGGAGCTGTTTTTT
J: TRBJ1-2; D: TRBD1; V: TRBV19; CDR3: CASSTTGTGVYGYTF; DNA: TGTGCCAGTAGTACAACCGGGACAGGCGTCTATGGCTACACCTTC
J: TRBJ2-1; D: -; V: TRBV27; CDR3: CASYSSPSAGTNEQFF; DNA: TGTGCCAGTTACTCTTCTCCTAGCGCCGGAACCAATGAGCAGTTCTTC
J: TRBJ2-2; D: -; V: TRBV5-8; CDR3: CASSLGPGIGELFF; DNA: TGTGCCAGCAGCTTGGGCCCGGGAATCGGGGAGCTGTTTTTT
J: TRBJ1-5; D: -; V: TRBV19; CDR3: CASSIDGRASNQPQHF; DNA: TGTGCCAGTAGTATAGATGGCAGGGCTAGCAATCAGCCCCAGCATTTT
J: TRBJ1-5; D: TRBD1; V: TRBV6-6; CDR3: CASSPGTGSNQPQHF; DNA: TGTGCCAGCAGTCCCGGGACAGGGAGCAATCAGCCCCAGCATTTT
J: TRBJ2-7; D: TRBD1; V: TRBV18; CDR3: CASSPEDRASYEQYF; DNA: TGTGCCAGCTCACCAGAGGACAGGGCTTCCTACGAGCAGTACTTC
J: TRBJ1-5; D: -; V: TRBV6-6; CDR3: CASSYPPGNSDQPQHF; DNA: TGTGCCAGCAGTTACCCCCCGGGGAATAGCGATCAGCCCCAGCATTTT
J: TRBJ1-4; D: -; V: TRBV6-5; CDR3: CASSWHGRDEKLFF; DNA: TGTGCCAGCAGTTGGCATGGGAGGGATGAAAAACTGTTTTTT
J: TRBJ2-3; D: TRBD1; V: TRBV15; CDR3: CATSRAQQGGGDTQYF; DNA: TGTGCCACCAGCAGAGCCCAACAGGGGGGCGGAGATACGCAGTATTTT
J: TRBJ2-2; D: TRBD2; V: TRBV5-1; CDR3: CASSLGLAGDQTGELFF; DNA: TGCGCCAGCAGCTTGGGACTAGCGGGGGATCAAACCGGGGAGCTGTTTTTT
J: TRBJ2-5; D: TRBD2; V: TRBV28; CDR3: CASSHGLAGSYF; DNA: TGTGCCAGCAGTCACGGACTAGCGGGGTCCTACTTC
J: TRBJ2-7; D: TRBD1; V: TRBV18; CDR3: CASSPPGQGAYEQYF; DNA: TGTGCCAGCTCACCACCGGGGCAGGGGGCCTACGAGCAGTACTTC
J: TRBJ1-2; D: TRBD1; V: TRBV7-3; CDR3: CASSLTQGPGTDGYTF; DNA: TGTGCCAGCAGCTTAACACAGGGGCCCGGGACAGATGGCTACACCTTC
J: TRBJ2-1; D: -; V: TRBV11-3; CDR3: CASSLGAGKSYNEQFF; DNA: TGTGCCAGCAGCTTAGGGGCGGGGAAGTCCTACAATGAGCAGTTCTTC
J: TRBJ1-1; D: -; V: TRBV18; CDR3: CASSPGSPAVGTEAFF; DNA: TGTGCCAGCTCACCCGGGTCCCCCGCGGTGGGCACTGAAGCTTTCTTT
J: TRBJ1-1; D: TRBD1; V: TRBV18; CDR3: CASSPGQGASEAFF; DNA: TGTGCCAGCTCACCGGGGCAGGGGGCGTCTGAAGCTTTCTTT
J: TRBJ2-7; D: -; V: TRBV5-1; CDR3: CASSFGQFSYEQYF; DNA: TGCGCCAGCAGCTTCGGACAGTTCTCCTACGAGCAGTACTTT
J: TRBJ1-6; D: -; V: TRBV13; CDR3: CASSFFSPGSSPLHF; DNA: TGTGCCAGCAGCTTCTTCTCGCCGGGAAGCTCACCCCTCCACTTT
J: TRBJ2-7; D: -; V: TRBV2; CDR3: CASSVRERRWGGEQYF; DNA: TGTGCCAGCAGTGTACGGGAACGCCGTTGGGGTGGCGAGCAGTACTTC
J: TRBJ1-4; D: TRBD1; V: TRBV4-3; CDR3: CASSQSSGTVGGKLFF; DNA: TGCGCCAGCAGCCAAAGCTCTGGGACAGTGGGCGGAAAACTGTTTTTT
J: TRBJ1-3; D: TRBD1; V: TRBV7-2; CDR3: CASSDQGALGNTIYF; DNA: TGTGCCAGCAGTGACCAGGGGGCGTTGGGAAACACCATATATTTT